One T cell receptor (beta chain) is described in this entry. The protocol was immunoSEQ multiplex PCR, while the TCRdb copy is restricted to in-frame clones and leaves out a portion. The data hold around 10,000 clones, with roughly 60% observed a single time. With V trimmed by 2 bases and J by 7 bases, 2 bases remained unmatched. Per the germline V gene, CDR1 is MNHEY and CDR2 is SVGAGI. This CDR3 is 14 amino acids long. The data belong to a study of immune cell composition in non-small cell lung cancer. The rearrangement uses TRBV6-5 and TRBJ2-1; TRBD2 aligns across 10 bases. Sequenced input: lung tumor tissue. The TCR sequence derives from a human donor with non-small cell lung cancer. For the CDR3, the DNA is TGTGCCAGCAGTTACCTAGCGGGAGAGAATGAGCAGTTCTTC. It translates to CASSYLAGENEQFF.